The T cell receptor (beta chain) under discussion was sequenced for a study of beta chain features in type 1 diabetes. Each of the CD4+ naive, central memory, regulatory and stem cell-like memory populations was sorted via CD45RO/CCR7/CD25/CD127/CD95/CD27. Study-level results: High-TCR-expressing cells could be over-represented by cDNA sequencing. Fewer junction insertions and more nucleotide deletions appeared in type 1 diabetes patients. Shorter TCRB CDR3s, moderately but significantly so, marked every one of the four CD4+ subsets in Type 1 diabetes patients.

cDNA synthesis used the whole RNA isolate, giving expressed TCRB sequences. Data came from immunoSEQ multiplex PCR; TCRdb stores just in-frame clones and leaves some out. This sample yields about 320,000 clones, of which approximately 14% are seen a single time; more than 6.5% belongs to the top ten. This clone was counted between two and nine times. Its antigen remains unknown. The CDR3 has 14 amino acids. Germline V CDR1 and CDR2: SGHTA, FQGNSA. Trimming took off 5 bases at V and 3 bases at J, with 13 bases between the two ends. V gene TRBV7-2 combines with J gene TRBJ1-1; no firm D call. This clonotype was sampled from a man aged 30 to 45 in good health. The sequencing sample was made of central memory CD4+ T cells from blood. CDR3 DNA: TGTGCCAGCAGCACCCCCCAATGGGACACTGAAGCTTTCTTT. It is translated as CASSTPQWDTEAFF.